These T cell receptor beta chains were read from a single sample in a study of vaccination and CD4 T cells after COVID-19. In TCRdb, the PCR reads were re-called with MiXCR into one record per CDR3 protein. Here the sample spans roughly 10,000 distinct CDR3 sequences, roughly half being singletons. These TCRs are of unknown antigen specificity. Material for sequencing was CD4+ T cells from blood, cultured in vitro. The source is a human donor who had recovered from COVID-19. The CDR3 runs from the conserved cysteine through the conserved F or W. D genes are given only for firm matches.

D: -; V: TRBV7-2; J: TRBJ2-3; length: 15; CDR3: CASSRRGPSTDTQYF
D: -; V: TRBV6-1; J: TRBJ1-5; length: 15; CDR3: CASSEAHNSNQPQHF
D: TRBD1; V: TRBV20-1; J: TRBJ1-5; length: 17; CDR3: CSARLGQGPYSNQPQHF
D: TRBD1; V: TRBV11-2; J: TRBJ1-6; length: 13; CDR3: CASSRTGESPLHF
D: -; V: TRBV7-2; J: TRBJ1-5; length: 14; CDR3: CASSFINSNQPQHF
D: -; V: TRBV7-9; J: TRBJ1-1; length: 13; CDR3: CASSLGQAIEAFF
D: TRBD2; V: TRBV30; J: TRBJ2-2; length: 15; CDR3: CAWKTSGISTGELFF
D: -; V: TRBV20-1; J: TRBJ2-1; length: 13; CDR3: CSAPQQGSYEQFF
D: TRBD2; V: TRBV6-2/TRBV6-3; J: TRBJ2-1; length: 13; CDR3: CASRTIAGNEQFF
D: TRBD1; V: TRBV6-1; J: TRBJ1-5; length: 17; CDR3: CASSKDPGGSRNQPQHF
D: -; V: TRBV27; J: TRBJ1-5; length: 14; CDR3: CASRGVMSNQPQHF
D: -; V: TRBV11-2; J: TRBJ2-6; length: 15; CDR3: CASSFSSSGANVLTF
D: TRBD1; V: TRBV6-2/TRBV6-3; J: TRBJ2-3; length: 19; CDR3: CASTILSPSGRGRRDTQYF
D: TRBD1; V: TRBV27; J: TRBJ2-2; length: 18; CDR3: CASSPLGGDRGNTGELFF
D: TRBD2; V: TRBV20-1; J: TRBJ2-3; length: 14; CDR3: CSASARGGRDTQYF
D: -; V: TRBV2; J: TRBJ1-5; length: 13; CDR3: CASSAVQIGPQHF
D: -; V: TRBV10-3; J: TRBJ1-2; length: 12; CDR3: CATRQSNYGYTF
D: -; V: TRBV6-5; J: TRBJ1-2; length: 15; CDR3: CASSYGQGRNYGYTF
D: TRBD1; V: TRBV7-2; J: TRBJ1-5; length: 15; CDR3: CASSPRTGSNQPQHF
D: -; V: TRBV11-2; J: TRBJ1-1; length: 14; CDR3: CASSSSLQGLEAFF
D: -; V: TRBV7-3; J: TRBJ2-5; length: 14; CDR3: CASSSGEYQETQYF
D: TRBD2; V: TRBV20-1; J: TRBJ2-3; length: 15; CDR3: CSAYDPTSGGSTQYF
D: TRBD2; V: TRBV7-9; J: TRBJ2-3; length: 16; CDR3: CASSLGLAGEADTQYF
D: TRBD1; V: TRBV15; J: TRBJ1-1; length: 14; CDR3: CATSRGLKQGTAFF
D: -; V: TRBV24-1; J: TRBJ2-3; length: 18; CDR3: CATSDVTGHQGKTDTQYF
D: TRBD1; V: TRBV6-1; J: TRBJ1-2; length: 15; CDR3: CASRGVQGGAYGYTF
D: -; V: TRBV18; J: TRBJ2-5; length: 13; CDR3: CASSPGAGETQYF
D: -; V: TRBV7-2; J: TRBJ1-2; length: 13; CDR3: CASSLAGVSGYTF
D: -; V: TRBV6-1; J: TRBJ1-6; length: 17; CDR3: CASRGEDQISYNSPLHF
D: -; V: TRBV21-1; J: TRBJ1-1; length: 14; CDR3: CASRTPESNTEAFF
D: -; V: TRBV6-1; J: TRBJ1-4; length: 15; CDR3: CASSLGGAANEKLFF
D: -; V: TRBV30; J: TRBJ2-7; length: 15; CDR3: CAWSPLGTYGYEQYF
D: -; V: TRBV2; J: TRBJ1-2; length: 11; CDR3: CASGDYYGYTF
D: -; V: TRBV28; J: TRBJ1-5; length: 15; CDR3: CASSLAGAWGQPQHF
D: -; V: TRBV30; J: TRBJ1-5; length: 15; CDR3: CAWSAGVGGNQPQHF
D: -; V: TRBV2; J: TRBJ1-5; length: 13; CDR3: CASCFEGNQPQHF
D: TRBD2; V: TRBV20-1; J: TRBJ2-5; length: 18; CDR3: CSAENPVRRGGRSETQYF
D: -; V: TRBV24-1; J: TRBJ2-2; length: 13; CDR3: CATNPRGSGELFF
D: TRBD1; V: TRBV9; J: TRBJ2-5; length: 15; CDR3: CASSVDPGGGETQYF
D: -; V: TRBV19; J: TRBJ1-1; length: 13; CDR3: CASSSKLGTEAFF
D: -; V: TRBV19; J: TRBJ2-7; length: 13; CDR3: CASSIGRGYEQYF
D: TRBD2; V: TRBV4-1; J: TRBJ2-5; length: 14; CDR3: CASSHGLASETQYF
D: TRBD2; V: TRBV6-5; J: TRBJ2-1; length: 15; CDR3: CASSYLGTKFHEQFF
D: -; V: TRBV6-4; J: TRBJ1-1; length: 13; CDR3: CASRSQGNTEAFF
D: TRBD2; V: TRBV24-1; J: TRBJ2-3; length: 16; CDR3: CATSDTPPGGADTQYF
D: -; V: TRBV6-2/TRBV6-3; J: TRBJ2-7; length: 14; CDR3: CASSYSTLGYEQYF